The sample holds a few counts of the clone carrying this TCR beta chain. This entry is derived from a study of response to subunit inactivated influenza vaccine. The germline V gene encodes CDR1 SGHTA and CDR2 FQGNSA. Trimming left V 3 bases short and J 4 bases short, with 15 bases between. The CDR3 is 16 residues long. From the RT-PCR reads, TCRdb called clonotypes with MiXCR, one entry per CDR3 protein. The profile shows fewer than 550,000 distinct CDR3 sequences, 25% of them singletons. The gene calls are TRBV7-2 and TRBJ2-2, with no clear D. The source was CD4+ T cells sorted from PBMCs, collected 5 days after vaccination. This TCR came from a middle-aged man who received an inactivated influenza vaccine. The DNA of the CDR3 is TGTGCCAGCAGCTTTTGGGTGGGGTCACTCACCGGGGAGCTGTTTTTT. Translating it yields CASSFWVGSLTGELFF.